The subject of this entry is one TCR beta chain. Per the authors' pipeline: Nucleated cell counts were estimated from reference gene primer amplification. Data came from immunoSEQ multiplex PCR; TCRdb stores just in-frame clones and leaves some out. V, J and clone size derive from that table, while D and trimming were established from the DNA sequence. The data contain 190,000 or so clones, roughly 88% of them singletons. The CDR3 runs 13 residues. Germline V gene lookup returns CDR1 SGHRS and CDR2 YFSETQ. The germline V and J ends were trimmed by 0 bases and 12 bases, with 13 bases remaining between them. This entry belongs to a study of blood T cell repertoires in COVID-19. Study-level information: Some COVID-19 samples were acute and others convalescent; all came from the United States, Italy and Spain.

The rearrangement uses TRBV5-1 and TRBJ2-1, with D possibly being TRBD1 (6 bases). Sequencing was performed on peripheral blood. The source is a woman younger than 45 with acute or convalescent COVID-19. The CDR3 DNA reads TGCGCCAGCAGCTTGGAGTCCCCCAGGGGGCAGTTCTTC. It encodes CASSLESPRGQFF. The entire variable domain, with the rest obtained from reference TRBV5-1 and TRBJ2-1, is as follows: KAGVTQTPRYLIKTRGQQVTLSCSPISGHRSVSWYQQTPGQGLQFLFEYFSETQRNKGNFPGRFSGRQFSNSRSEMNVSTLELGDSALYLCASSLESPRGQFFGPGTRLTVL.